This TCR beta chain originates from a study of CD8 T cells in ankylosing spondylitis. Whole-study findings and limits: CD8+ disease-linked clones were present at relatively low frequencies in blood. Significantly higher representation of disease-linked clones was reported for matched ankylosing spondylitis synovial fluid. A motif in TCR beta, a set of under ten highly homologous variants, appeared characteristic of ankylosing spondylitis blood.

A remark on this clonotype: Its cognate antigen is unknown.

MiXCR was run by TCRdb on the 5' RACE reads, yielding one entry per CDR3 protein. The sample records more than 600,000 distinct CDR3 sequences, about 20% being singletons. The CDR3 length is 14 residues. V trimming: 6 bases; J trimming: 10 bases; junction bases outside the gene matches: 11. The sequence was collected from a male donor with ankylosing spondylitis. The V gene is TRBV12-3 or TRBV12-4, the J gene TRBJ2-1, with 8 nucleotides matching TRBD2. The sequenced sample consisted of blood, either unsorted or a sorted T cell fraction (not recorded which). DNA for the CDR3: TGTGCCAGCAGACAACCCGCGGGGGGTGACGAGCAGTTCTTC. Residues: CASRQPAGGDEQFF.